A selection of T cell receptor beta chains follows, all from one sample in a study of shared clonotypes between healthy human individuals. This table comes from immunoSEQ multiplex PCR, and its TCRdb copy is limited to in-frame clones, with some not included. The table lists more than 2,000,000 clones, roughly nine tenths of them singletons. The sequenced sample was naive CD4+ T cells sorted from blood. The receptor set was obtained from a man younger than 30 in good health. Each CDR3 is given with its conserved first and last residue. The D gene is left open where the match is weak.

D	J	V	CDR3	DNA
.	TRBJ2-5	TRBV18	CASSPLGPGPQTRETQYF	TGTGCCAGCTCACCGCTAGGGCCGGGACCTCAAACGAGAGAGACCCAGTACTTC
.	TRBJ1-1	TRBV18	CASSPPNSFSTEAFF	TGTGCCAGCTCACCACCGAACAGTTTTAGCACTGAAGCTTTCTTT
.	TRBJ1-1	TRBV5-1	CASSFYGGARNTEAFF	TGCGCCAGCAGCTTTTACGGGGGGGCGAGGAACACTGAAGCTTTCTTT
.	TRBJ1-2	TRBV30	CAWSGPKEGRDTF	TGTGCCTGGAGCGGACCCAAGGAGGGGCGGGACACCTTC
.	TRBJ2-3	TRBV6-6	CASRIQGSLRQYF	TGTGCCAGCAGGATACAGGGTTCCCTTAGGCAGTATTTT
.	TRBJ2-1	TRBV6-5	CASSSDYNEQFF	TGTGCCAGCAGTTCAGACTACAATGAGCAGTTCTTC
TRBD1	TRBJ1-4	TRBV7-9	CASSPSGTGLGEKLFF	TGTGCCAGCAGCCCCTCAGGGACAGGGCTAGGGGAAAAACTGTTTTTT
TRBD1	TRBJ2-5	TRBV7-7	CASSPGTGEETQYF	TGTGCTAGCAGCCCCGGGACAGGGGAAGAGACCCAGTACTTC
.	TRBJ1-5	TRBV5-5	CASTMEGVPNQPQHF	TGTGCCAGCACCATGGAGGGGGTTCCCAATCAGCCCCAGCATTTT
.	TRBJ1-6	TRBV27	CASSLSEREDSPLHF	TGTGCCAGCAGTTTATCGGAAAGGGAAGATTCACCCCTCCACTTT
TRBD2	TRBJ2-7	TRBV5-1	CASRSSGTYEQYF	TGCGCCAGCAGATCTAGCGGAACCTACGAGCAGTACTTC
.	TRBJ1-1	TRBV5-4	CASSQDRRNTEAFF	TGTGCCAGCAGTCAAGACAGGAGGAACACTGAAGCTTTCTTT
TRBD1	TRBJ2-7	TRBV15	CATSLGRNLVTGAYEQYF	TGTGCCACCAGCTTGGGACGTAATCTAGTAACAGGGGCCTACGAGCAGTACTTC
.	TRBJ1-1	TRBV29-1	CSVVQNTEAFF	TGCAGCGTTGTGCAGAACACTGAAGCTTTCTTT
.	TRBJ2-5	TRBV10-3	CAISDLGGLETQYF	TGTGCCATCAGTGATTTGGGAGGTTTAGAGACCCAGTACTTC
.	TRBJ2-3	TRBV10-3	CAISEQAISTDTQYF	TGTGCCATCAGTGAACAGGCGATTAGCACAGATACGCAGTATTTT
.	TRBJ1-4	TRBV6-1	CASSRRWAINEKLFF	TGTGCCAGCAGCCGACGGTGGGCGATAAATGAAAAACTGTTTTTT
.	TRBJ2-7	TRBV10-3	CAITDRTGFEQYF	TGTGCCATCACCGACCGGACGGGCTTCGAGCAGTACTTC
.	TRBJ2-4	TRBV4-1	CASSQENIQYF	TGCGCCAGCAGCCAAGAAAACATTCAGTACTTC
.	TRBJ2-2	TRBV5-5	CASSLAAVTGWNTGELFF	TGTGCCAGCAGCTTGGCCGCCGTTACAGGCTGGAACACCGGGGAGCTGTTTTTT
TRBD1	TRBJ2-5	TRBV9	CASSVNGQGLETQYF	TGTGCCAGCAGCGTCAATGGACAGGGATTAGAGACCCAGTACTTC
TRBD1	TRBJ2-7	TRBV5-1	CASRPGQGFYEQYF	TGCGCCAGCAGACCGGGACAGGGGTTTTACGAGCAGTACTTC
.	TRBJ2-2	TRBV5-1	CASSLEGGTGELFF	TGCGCCAGCAGCTTGGAAGGAGGCACCGGGGAGCTGTTTTTT
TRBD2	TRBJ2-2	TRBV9	CASSIRTSGAVGELFF	TGTGCCAGCAGCATCCGGACTAGCGGGGCCGTGGGGGAGCTGTTTTTT
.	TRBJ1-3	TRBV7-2	CTSSLRFGNSGNTIYF	TGTACCAGCAGCTTAAGGTTTGGAAACTCTGGAAACACCATATATTTT
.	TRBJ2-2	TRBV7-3	CASSLTHGSELFF	TGTGCCAGCAGCTTAACGCACGGGAGTGAGCTGTTTTTT
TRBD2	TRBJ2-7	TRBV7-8	CASSSGTSGPSYEQYF	TGTGCCAGCAGCTCCGGGACTAGCGGGCCGTCCTACGAGCAGTACTTC
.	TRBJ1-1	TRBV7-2	CASSPGTTNTEAFF	TGTGCCAGCAGCCCCGGGACAACGAACACTGAAGCTTTCTTT